This T cell receptor beta chain was captured in a study of blood T cell repertoires in COVID-19 (dated by TCRdb to the early 2020s). Study-wide context: Collaborator samples came from the United States, Italy and Spain and covered acute and convalescent phases of COVID-19. Nearly every sample came with metadata listing a de-identified subject ID, COVID-19 status, age in years and sex. The prospective study material was composed of cDNA or gDNA derived from T cells, B-cell-depleted T cells, or PBMCs. The samples were drawn from the first 160 participants of the ongoing ImmuneRACE study and from 1,254 subjects provided by 6 global collaborators. Where available, HLA class I and class II types were obtained from metadata supplied by the sample provider rather than from assay-based typing. A freely available public database, intended as a resource for researchers studying the immune response to SARS-CoV-2, is where the repertoires were released. Deeply sampled blood TCRbeta repertoires from subjects exposed to, actively infected with, or recovered from COVID-19 were included in the dataset. What the work shows at the level of the full study, not this receptor alone: Clinical and demographic metadata were provided uncurated, with the amount varying by source and participant.

TCRbeta CDR3 regions were amplified from genomic DNA by means of the immunoSEQ Assay, a bias-controlled multiplex PCR. In the paper's pipeline: Nucleated cell counts per sample were estimated from amplification of reference gene primers within the assay. To quantify the absolute abundance of each unique TCRbeta CDR3 rearrangement, sequence reads were collapsed and filtered. For each sample, productive Simpson clonality was calculated as the square root of Simpson's diversity index over productive rearrangements. TCRdb obtained this table from immuneACCESS and retained in-frame rearrangements with V and J assigned. These tables miss some clones; where compared with another copy, unresolved V genes account for less than half of the shortfall, and the remainder is unexplained. V and J calls plus clone size are reproduced from that table; the DNA served to infer D and trimming. This sample comprises 55,000 to 75,000 clones, about 89% of them detected only once. The ten largest clones represent 7% to 10% of the sample.

Whole blood was collected in K2EDTA tubes by collaborating institutions according to the institutions' own protocols. Collaborator samples were shipped for TCRbeta analysis as frozen whole blood, isolated PBMCs, or DNA extracted from either sample type. For this clone: This clone's antigen is unknown. Base-call qualities are not available, and no considerably larger clone is one nucleotide away.

The CDR3, cysteine through phenylalanine, is 14 amino acids long. Solely the CDR3 DNA is kept, with 42 bases framed from the first base. The germline V gene provides CDR1 MNHEY and CDR2 SVGAGI. Relative to germline, V is missing 9 bases and J is missing 3 bases, with 5 bases of the junction outside any gene match. The source material was peripheral blood. The V and J segments used are TRBV6-5 and TRBJ2-2; a stretch of 9 junction bases matches TRBD1. This TCR was sampled from a man between 45 and 60 years old with active COVID-19. The CDR3 loop reads CASSGQGHTGELFF. The bases are TGTGCCAGTTCGGGACAGGGTCACACCGGGGAGCTGTTTTTT.